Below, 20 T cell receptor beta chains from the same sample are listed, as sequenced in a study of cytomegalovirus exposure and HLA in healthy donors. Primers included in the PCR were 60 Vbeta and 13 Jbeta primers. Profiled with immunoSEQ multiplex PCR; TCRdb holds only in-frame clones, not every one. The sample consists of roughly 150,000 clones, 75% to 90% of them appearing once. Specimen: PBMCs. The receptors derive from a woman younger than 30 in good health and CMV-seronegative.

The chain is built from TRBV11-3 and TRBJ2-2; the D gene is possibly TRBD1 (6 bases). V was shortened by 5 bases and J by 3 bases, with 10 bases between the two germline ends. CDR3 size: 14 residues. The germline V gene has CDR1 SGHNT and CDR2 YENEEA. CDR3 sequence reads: CASSTRQDTGELFF. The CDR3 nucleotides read TGTGCCAGCAGCACTCGACAGGACACCGGGGAGCTGTTTTTT.

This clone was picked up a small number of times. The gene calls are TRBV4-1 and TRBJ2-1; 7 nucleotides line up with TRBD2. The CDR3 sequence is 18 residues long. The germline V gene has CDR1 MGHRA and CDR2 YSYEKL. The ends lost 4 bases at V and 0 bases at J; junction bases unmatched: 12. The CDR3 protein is CASSPPRSGTSSYNEQFF. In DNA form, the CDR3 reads TGCGCCAGCAGCCCTCCCAGGAGCGGGACGAGCTCCTACAATGAGCAGTTCTTC.

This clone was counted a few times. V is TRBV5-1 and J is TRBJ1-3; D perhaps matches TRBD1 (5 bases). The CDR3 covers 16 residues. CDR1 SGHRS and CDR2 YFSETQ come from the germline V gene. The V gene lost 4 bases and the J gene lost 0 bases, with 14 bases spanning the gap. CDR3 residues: CASSPSPQDSGNTIYF. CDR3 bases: TGCGCCAGCAGCCCTTCTCCACAGGACTCTGGAAACACCATATATTTT. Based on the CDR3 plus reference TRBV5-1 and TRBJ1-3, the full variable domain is KAGVTQTPRYLIKTRGQQVTLSCSPISGHRSVSWYQQTPGQGLQFLFEYFSETQRNKGNFPGRFSGRQFSNSRSEMNVSTLELGDSALYLCASSPSPQDSGNTIYFGEGSWLTVV.

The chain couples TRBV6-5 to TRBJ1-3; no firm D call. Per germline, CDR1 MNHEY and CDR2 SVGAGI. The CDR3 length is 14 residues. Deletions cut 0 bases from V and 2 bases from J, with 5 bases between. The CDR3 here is CASSYSTAGNTIYF. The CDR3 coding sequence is TGTGCCAGCAGTTACTCTACAGCTGGAAACACCATATATTTT.

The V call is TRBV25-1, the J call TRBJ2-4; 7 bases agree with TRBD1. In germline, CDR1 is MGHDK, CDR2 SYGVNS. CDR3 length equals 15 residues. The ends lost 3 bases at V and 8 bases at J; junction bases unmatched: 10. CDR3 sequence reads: CASSDPGGPVDIQYF. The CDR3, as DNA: TGTGCCAGCAGTGACCCAGGGGGACCGGTCGACATTCAGTACTTC.

The CDR3 nucleotides are TGTGCCAGCAGTTACGGGCCGTTGAACACTGAAGCTTTCTTT. Translation: CASSYGPLNTEAFF. The genes are TRBV6-6 and TRBJ1-1, with D uncertain. The CDR3 consists of 14 residues. Germline CDR1 and CDR2: MNHNY and SVGAGI (reference sequence). V lost 2 bases, J lost 0 bases, and 7 bases lay in between.

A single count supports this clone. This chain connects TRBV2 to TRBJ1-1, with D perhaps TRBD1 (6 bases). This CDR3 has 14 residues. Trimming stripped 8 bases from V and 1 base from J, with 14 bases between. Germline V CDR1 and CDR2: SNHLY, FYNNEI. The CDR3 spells CASRMGRGNTEAFF. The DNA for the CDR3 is TGTGCCAGCCGTATGGGCAGGGGGAACACTGAAGCTTTCTTT.

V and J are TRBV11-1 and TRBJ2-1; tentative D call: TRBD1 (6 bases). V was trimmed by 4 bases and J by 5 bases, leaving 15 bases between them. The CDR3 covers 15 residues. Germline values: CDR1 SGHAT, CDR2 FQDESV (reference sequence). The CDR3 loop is CASSWTDLPNNEQFF. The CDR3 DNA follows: TGTGCCAGCAGCTGGACAGATCTTCCTAACAATGAGCAGTTCTTC.

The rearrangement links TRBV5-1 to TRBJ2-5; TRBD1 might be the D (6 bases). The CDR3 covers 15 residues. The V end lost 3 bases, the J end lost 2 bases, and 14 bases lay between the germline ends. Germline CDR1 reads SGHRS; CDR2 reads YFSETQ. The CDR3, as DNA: TGCGCCAGCAGCTGGATGGGGGCCCATCAAGAGACCCAGTACTTC. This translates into CASSWMGAHQETQYF.

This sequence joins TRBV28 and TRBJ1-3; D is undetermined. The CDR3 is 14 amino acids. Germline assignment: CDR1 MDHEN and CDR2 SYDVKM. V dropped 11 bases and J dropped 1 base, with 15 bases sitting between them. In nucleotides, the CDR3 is TGTGCCGTTTCCAGATGTTGTTCTGGAAACACCATATATTTT. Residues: CAVSRCCSGNTIYF.

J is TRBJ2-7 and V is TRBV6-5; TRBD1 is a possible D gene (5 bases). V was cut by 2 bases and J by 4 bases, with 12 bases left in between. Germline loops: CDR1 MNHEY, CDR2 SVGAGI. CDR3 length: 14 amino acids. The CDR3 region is CASSYDRPTYEQYF. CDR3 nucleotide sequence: TGTGCCAGCAGTTACGACAGACCTACTTACGAGCAGTACTTC.

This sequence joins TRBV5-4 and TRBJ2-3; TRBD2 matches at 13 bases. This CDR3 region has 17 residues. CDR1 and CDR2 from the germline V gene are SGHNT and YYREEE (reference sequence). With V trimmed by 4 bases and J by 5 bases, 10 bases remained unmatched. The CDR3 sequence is CASSLPGLAGAQDTQYF. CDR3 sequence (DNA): TGTGCCAGCAGCCTACCCGGACTAGCGGGAGCCCAAGATACGCAGTATTTT.

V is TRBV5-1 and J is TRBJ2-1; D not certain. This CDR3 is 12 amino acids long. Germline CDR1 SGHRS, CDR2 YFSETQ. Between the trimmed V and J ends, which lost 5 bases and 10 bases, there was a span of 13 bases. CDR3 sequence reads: CASSAPNGEQFF. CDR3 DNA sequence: TGCGCCAGCAGTGCCCCTAACGGGGAGCAGTTCTTC.

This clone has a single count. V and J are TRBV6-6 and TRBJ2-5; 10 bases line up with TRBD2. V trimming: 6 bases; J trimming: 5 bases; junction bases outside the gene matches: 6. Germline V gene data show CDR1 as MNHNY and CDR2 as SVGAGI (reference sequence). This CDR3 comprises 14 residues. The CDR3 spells CASRDSGLAETQYF. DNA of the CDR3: TGTGCCAGCAGGGATTCGGGACTAGCGGAGACCCAGTACTTC.

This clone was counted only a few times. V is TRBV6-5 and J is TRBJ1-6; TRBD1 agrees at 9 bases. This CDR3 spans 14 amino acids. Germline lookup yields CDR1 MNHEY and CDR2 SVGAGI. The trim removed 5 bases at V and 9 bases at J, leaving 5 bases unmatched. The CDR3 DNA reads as TGTGCCAGCAGTCTAACAGGGGGCAGTTCACCCCTCCACTTT. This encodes CASSLTGGSSPLHF.

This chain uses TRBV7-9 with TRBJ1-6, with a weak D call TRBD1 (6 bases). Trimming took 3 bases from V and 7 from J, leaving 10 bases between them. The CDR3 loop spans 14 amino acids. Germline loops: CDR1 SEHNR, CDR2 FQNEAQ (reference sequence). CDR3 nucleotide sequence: TGTGCCAGCAGCTTTTACAGGGAGAATTCACCCCTCCACTTT. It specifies CASSFYRENSPLHF.

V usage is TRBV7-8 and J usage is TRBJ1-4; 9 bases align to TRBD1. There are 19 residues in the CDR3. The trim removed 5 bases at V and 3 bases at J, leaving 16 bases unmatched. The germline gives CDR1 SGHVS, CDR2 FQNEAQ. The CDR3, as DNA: TGTGCCAGCAGCGCAAGAAAACCGGGACAGGGTAGATCTAATGAAAAACTGTTTTTT. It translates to CASSARKPGQGRSNEKLFF.

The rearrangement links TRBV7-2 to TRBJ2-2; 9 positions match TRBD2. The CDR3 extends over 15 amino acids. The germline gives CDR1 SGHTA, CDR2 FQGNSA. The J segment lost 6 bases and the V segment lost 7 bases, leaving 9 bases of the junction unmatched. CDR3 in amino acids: CASKSGGGVPGELFF. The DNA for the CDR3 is TGTGCCAGCAAATCCGGCGGGGGGGTCCCCGGGGAGCTGTTTTTT.

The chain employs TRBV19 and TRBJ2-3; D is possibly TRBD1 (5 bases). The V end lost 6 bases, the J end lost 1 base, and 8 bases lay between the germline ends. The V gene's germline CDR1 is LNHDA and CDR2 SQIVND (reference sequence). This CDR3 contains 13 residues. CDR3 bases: TGTGCCAGTAGCCCGACAGGCACAGATACGCAGTATTTT. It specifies CASSPTGTDTQYF.

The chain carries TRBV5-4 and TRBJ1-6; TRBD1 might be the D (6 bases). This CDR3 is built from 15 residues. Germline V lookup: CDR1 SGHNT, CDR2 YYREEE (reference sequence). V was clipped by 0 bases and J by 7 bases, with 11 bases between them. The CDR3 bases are TGTGCCAGCAGCTTGGACGGACAGCCAAATTCACCCCTCCACTTT. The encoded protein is CASSLDGQPNSPLHF. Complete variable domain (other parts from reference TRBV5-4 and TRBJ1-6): ETGVTQSPTHLIKTRGQQVTLRCSSQSGHNTVSWYQQALGQGPQFIFQYYREEENGRGNFPPRFSGLQFPNYSSELNVNALELDDSALYLCASSLDGQPNSPLHFGNGTRLTVT.